A selection of T cell receptor beta chains follows, all from one sample in a study of shared clonotypes between healthy human individuals. The assay was immunoSEQ multiplex PCR, and TCRdb's table has in-frame clones only and misses some. In the table there are some 2.3 million clones, 93% of which are singletons. The sample comprised naive CD4+ T cells from PBMCs. Receptor source: a man in his late teens or twenties in good health. Some clones in this sample may be carry-over from other donors' samples. Both conserved end residues are part of each CDR3. A D gene is named only where the DNA matches it firmly. The size field is filled for only some rows; it gives once, few, many or a size class.

size,D,J,V,CDR3,DNA
once,TRBD1,TRBJ2-7,TRBV15,CATSRGTGPKQYF,TGTGCCACCAGCAGAGGGACAGGGCCAAAACAGTACTTC
-,-,TRBJ1-2,TRBV7-3,CASSLTERGGYTF,TGTGCCAGCAGCTTAACGGAGCGGGGAGGCTACACCTTC
-,-,TRBJ1-2,TRBV6-1,CASSEGRSNYGYTF,TGTGCCAGCAGTGAAGGGCGGAGTAACTATGGCTACACCTTC
-,TRBD2,TRBJ2-3,TRBV6-6,CASTDIAGGTDTQYF,TGTGCCAGCACCGATATAGCGGGAGGCACAGATACGCAGTATTTT
-,TRBD2,TRBJ2-5,TRBV7-2,CASSLVPGGGETQYF,TGTGCCAGCAGCTTGGTGCCGGGAGGGGGGGAGACCCAGTACTTC
-,-,TRBJ2-5,TRBV2,CASSEASQTQYF,TGTGCCAGCAGTGAAGCCTCCCAGACCCAGTACTTC
-,-,TRBJ1-1,TRBV28,CASSFARYSTEAFF,TGTGCCAGCAGTTTTGCCCGTTATAGCACTGAAGCTTTCTTT
-,-,TRBJ1-5,TRBV28,CASSWRSNQPQHF,TGTGCCAGCAGTTGGAGGAGCAATCAGCCCCAGCATTTT
-,TRBD1,TRBJ2-1,TRBV7-9,CASSSRTGMYPYNEQFF,TGTGCCAGCAGCTCCCGGACAGGGATGTACCCCTACAATGAGCAGTTCTTC
-,TRBD1,TRBJ1-2,TRBV12-5,CASGLWDRSYGYTF,TGTGCTAGTGGTTTGTGGGACAGGTCCTATGGCTACACCTTC
-,TRBD1,TRBJ1-4,TRBV5-1,CASGWTGQNEKLFF,TGCGCCAGCGGGTGGACAGGGCAAAATGAAAAACTGTTTTTT
-,TRBD1,TRBJ2-2,TRBV30,CALTGTGINANTGELFF,TGTGCCTTAACCGGGACAGGGATAAACGCGAACACCGGGGAGCTGTTTTTT
once,-,TRBJ2-3,TRBV30,CAWSERPNTQYF,TGTGCCTGGAGTGAGAGACCAAATACGCAGTATTTT
-,-,TRBJ1-1,TRBV4-2,CASSQQTDEAFF,TGTGCCAGCAGCCAACAGACAGATGAAGCTTTCTTT
few,TRBD2,TRBJ2-2,TRBV6-4,CASSLASGNTGELFF,TGTGCCAGCAGTCTTGCTAGCGGGAACACCGGGGAGCTGTTTTTT
-,-,TRBJ1-3,TRBV19,CASSMKGGSSGNTIYF,TGTGCCAGTAGTATGAAAGGGGGTAGCTCTGGAAACACCATATATTTT
-,TRBD2,TRBJ2-2,TRBV27,CASSLFSPRLAGVSGELFF,TGTGCCAGCAGTTTATTTTCCCCACGACTAGCGGGAGTGTCGGGGGAGCTGTTTTTT
-,-,TRBJ2-3,TRBV6-1,CASSVDRGTDTQYF,TGTGCCAGCAGTGTTGACAGAGGCACAGATACGCAGTATTTT
-,-,TRBJ1-1,TRBV7-7,CASSLYLGTEAFF,TGTGCCAGCAGCTTATACCTAGGCACTGAAGCTTTCTTT
-,-,TRBJ1-2,TRBV5-1,CASSLGFRYGYTF,TGCGCCAGCAGCTTGGGCTTCCGCTATGGCTACACCTTC
-,-,TRBJ2-2,TRBV27,CASSITGELFF,TGTGCCAGCAGTATCACCGGGGAGCTGTTTTTT
-,-,TRBJ2-3,TRBV11-2,CASSPSDGRAQYF,TGTGCCAGCAGCCCTAGTGACGGGAGAGCGCAGTATTTT
-,-,TRBJ2-1,TRBV7-9,CASSLFSAIYNEQFF,TGTGCCAGCAGCTTATTTTCGGCTATCTACAATGAGCAGTTCTTC
once,TRBD2,TRBJ2-1,TRBV5-1,CASSLGAGASYNEQFF,TGCGCCAGCAGCTTGGGAGCGGGAGCCTCCTACAATGAGCAGTTCTTC
-,TRBD2,TRBJ2-1,TRBV7-9,CASSPGGDNEQFF,TGTGCCAGCAGCCCCGGGGGGGACAATGAGCAGTTCTTC
once,-,TRBJ1-4,TRBV30,CAWSTAGTNEKLFF,TGTGCCTGGAGTACGGCAGGGACTAATGAAAAACTGTTTTTT
-,TRBD2,TRBJ2-4,TRBV7-2,CASSWTSGSRRAKNIQYF,TGTGCCAGCAGCTGGACTAGCGGGAGTAGGCGGGCCAAAAACATTCAGTACTTC